The present T cell receptor (beta chain) was sequenced within a study of Graves' ophthalmopathy and Graves' hyperthyroidism. About the research overall: Peripheral blood sampling occurred at initial diagnosis, before any treatment. The study's findings and limits: Discrimination between ophthalmopathy and stable hyperthyroidism by a 13-signature model showed roughly 88% sensitivity and about 81% specificity. Sensitivity reached 55% to 71% and specificity about 73% when the model predicted ophthalmopathy progression.

The CDR3 has 17 residues. The V gene end was trimmed by 1 base and the J gene end by 2 bases; junction bases not matched to a gene: 7. Germline V gene lookup returns CDR1 MNHEY and CDR2 SVGEGT. TCR beta CDR3 amplification used RNA transcripts. The first-round RT-PCR employed HTBI primers together with the Qiagen OneStep RT-PCR kit. A multiplex PCR was then performed as the second round. TCRdb reprocessed the multiplex PCR reads with MiXCR, giving one entry per CDR3 protein. This sample yields more than 300,000 distinct CDR3 sequences, of which roughly 17% are seen a single time; roughly 2.4% belongs to the top ten. This clonotype was seen repeatedly, ten times or more. What it recognizes is unknown. In this cohort's terms, stable hyperthyroidism meant no ophthalmopathy by 18 months of follow-up.

The sequence was obtained from an adult woman with stable Graves' hyperthyroidism. This chain links TRBV6-2 or TRBV6-3 with TRBJ2-2, with 7 bases lining up with TRBD2. Sequencing input: peripheral blood. Written as DNA, the CDR3 is TGTGCCAGCAGTTACTTTCCGACTAGCCTTAACACCGGGGAGCTGTTTTTT. This gives the protein CASSYFPTSLNTGELFF.